The subject of this entry is one T cell receptor (beta chain). A read error may account for a junction end that differs from germline. The CDR3 has 17 residues. Looked up from germline, CDR1 is SNHLY and CDR2 is FYNNEI. The data originate from a study of blood T cell repertoires in COVID-19. On the study more broadly: Samples representing acute and convalescent COVID-19 were sourced from the United States, Italy and Spain. PBMCs, B-cell-depleted T cells, or T cells provided the cDNA or gDNA that made up the material.

Seattle patients were enrolled during active infection and followed longitudinally. Authors' analysis steps: Estimates of nucleated cell counts were drawn from the amplification of reference gene primers. This table comes from immunoSEQ multiplex PCR, and its TCRdb copy is limited to in-frame clones, with some not included. The DNA was the basis for D and trimming; V, J and clone size are from that table. The data show about 160,000 clones, 79% seen once. The sample taken for sequencing was peripheral blood. The clonotype comes from a woman aged 55-70 years with COVID-19, enrolled during active disease. This chain links TRBV2 with TRBJ2-4; the D gene is possibly TRBD1 (6 bases). DNA of the CDR3: TGTGCCAGCAGTGAGCCATCCGGGACACCAGCCGAAAACATTCAGTACTTC. Its translation is CASSEPSGTPAENIQYF.